The subject of this entry is one TCR beta chain. Its antigen is not identified. The V gene end was trimmed by 7 bases and the J gene end by 3 bases; junction bases not matched to a gene: 8. This CDR3 comprises 14 residues. Germline V gene data show CDR1 as SNHLY and CDR2 as FYNNEI. This sample stems from a study of T cells in Graves' hyperthyroidism and ophthalmopathy. Study-level points and caveats: Among clonotypes expanded in thyroid above 0.001, most were also found in blood. A model of 13 V-J pairs discriminated ophthalmopathy from stable hyperthyroidism.

Amplification of TCR beta CDR3 regions used RNA as the template. The TCR CDR3 was amplified in a first-round RT-PCR using the HTBI primer set. A single record per CDR3 protein comes from TCRdb applying MiXCR to the multiplex PCR reads. The sample records hundreds of thousands of distinct CDR3 sequences, over 35% being singletons. Each diagnosis was grounded in clinical symptoms, serum thyroxine and TRAb, thyroid ultrasound, and orbital computed tomography. The authors obtained PBMCs from over 8.5 ml of fresh peripheral blood. This receptor was identified in a man in his late teens or twenties with Graves' hyperthyroidism. The J gene is TRBJ2-7, the V gene TRBV2, with TRBD2 matching 8 bases. Source material: blood. In nucleotides, the CDR3 is TGTGCCAGCACCACCAGCGGGAGTAGCTACGAGCAGTACTTC. Translating gives CASTTSGSSYEQYF.